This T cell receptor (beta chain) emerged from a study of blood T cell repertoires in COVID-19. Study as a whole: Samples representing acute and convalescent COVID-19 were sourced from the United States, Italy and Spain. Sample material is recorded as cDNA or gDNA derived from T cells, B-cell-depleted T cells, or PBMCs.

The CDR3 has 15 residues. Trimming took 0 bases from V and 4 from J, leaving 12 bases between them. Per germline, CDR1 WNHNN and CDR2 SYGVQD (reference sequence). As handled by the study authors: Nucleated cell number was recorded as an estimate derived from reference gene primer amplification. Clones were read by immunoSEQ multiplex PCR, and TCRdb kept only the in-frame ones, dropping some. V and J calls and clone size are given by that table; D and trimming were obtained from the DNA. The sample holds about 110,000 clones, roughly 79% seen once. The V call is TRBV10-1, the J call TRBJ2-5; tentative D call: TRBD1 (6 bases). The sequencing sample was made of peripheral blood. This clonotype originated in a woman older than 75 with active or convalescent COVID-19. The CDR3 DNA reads TGCGCCAGCAGTGAGTCCTGGAAGGGGGTAGAGACCCAGTACTTC. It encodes CASSESWKGVETQYF.